This T cell receptor (beta chain) is from a study of Ad26.COV2.S vaccination and SARS-CoV-2 variants. In the study overall: Once or twice, 56 days apart, Ad26.COV2.S was delivered intramuscularly. Regarding the study as a whole: In TCR breadth and depth analyses, total T cell responses may have been underestimated.

A word on this clone: No antigen is known for it.

This table comes from immunoSEQ multiplex PCR, and its TCRdb copy is limited to in-frame clones, with some not included. The data contain fewer than 900,000 clones, roughly 90% of them seen just once; the ten biggest clones take up approximately 1.5%. Treatment: roughly 20 received Ad26.COV2.S at low or high dose, single or two shots; several received placebo; per-sample allocation not given. Day 63 after the first vaccine or placebo injection was the time point for sampling. The sample came from a Boston adult aged 18-55 years. The receptor's source is a person between 18 and 59 years old who received the Ad26.COV2.S COVID-19 vaccine or a placebo. The sequencing here drew on peripheral blood, taken in a trial of Ad26.COV2.S vaccine versus placebo.

The CDR3 loop is CASSYLDRSYEQYF. As DNA, the CDR3 is TGTGCCAGCAGTTACTTGGACAGATCCTACGAGCAGTACTTC. The chain combines TRBV6-2 or TRBV6-3 with TRBJ2-7; tentative D call: TRBD1 (6 bases). There are 14 residues in the CDR3. V lost 1 base to trimming and J lost 1 base, with 8 bases between them. In germline, CDR1 is MNHEY, CDR2 SVGEGT.